Reported below is one TCR beta chain. This record comes from a study of blood T cell repertoires in COVID-19. Overall study: The origin of the acute and convalescent COVID-19 samples was the United States, Italy and Spain. T cells, B-cell-depleted T cells, or PBMCs provided the cDNA or gDNA that served as material.

V was trimmed by 5 bases and J by 0 bases, leaving 19 bases between them. The germline V gene encodes CDR1 SQVTM and CDR2 ANQGSEA. The CDR3 totals 16 residues. In the authors' methods: Estimated nucleated cell counts came from reference gene primer amplification. Produced via immunoSEQ multiplex PCR; TCRdb's table is partial and in-frame only. V, J and clone size are those of that table, while D and trimming were read from the DNA. Of about 250,000 clones detected, 70% to 90% appear once; the ten largest clones hold 2% to 2.5%. The source of this sequence is a woman aged 40 to 50 who had recovered from COVID-19. The sequencing input was peripheral blood. The V gene is TRBV29-1, the J gene TRBJ1-2; D is perhaps TRBD1 (6 bases). The CDR3 is CSVLELAGETNYGYTF. The CDR3 DNA follows: TGCAGCGTTTTGGAATTGGCAGGGGAGACTAACTATGGCTACACCTTC.